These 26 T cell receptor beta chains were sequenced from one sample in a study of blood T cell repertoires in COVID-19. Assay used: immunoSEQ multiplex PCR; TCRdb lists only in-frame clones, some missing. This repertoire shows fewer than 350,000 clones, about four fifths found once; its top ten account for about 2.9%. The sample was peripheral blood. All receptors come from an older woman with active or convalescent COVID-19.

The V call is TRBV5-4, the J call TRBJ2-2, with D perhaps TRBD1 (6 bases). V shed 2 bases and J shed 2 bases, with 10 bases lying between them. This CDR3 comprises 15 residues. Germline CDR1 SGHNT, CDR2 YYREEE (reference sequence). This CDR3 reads CASSFPGENTGELFF. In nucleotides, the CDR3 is TGTGCCAGCAGCTTTCCAGGGGAAAACACCGGGGAGCTGTTTTTT. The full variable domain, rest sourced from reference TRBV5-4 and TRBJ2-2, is ETGVTQSPTHLIKTRGQQVTLRCSSQSGHNTVSWYQQALGQGPQFIFQYYREEENGRGNFPPRFSGLQFPNYSSELNVNALELDDSALYLCASSFPGENTGELFFGEGSRLTVL.

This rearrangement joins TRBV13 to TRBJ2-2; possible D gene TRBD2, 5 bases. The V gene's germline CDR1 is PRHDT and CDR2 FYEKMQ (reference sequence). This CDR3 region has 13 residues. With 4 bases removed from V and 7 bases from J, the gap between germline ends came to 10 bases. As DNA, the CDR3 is TGTGCCAGCAGCTCTATGGGGAGCGGGGAGCTGTTTTTT. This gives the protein CASSSMGSGELFF.

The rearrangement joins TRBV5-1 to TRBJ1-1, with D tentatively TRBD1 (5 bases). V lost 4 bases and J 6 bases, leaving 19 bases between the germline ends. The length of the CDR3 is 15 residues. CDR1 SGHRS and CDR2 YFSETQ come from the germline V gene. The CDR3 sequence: CASSGSGGAFAEAFF. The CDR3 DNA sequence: TGCGCCAGCAGCGGGAGCGGGGGAGCGTTCGCTGAAGCTTTCTTT.

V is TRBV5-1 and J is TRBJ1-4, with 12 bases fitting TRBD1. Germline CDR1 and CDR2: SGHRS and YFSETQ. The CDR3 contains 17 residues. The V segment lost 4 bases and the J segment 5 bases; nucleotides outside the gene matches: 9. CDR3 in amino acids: CASSGSRDRGRNEKLFF. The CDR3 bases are TGCGCCAGCAGCGGGTCCCGGGACAGGGGGCGGAATGAAAAACTGTTTTTT.

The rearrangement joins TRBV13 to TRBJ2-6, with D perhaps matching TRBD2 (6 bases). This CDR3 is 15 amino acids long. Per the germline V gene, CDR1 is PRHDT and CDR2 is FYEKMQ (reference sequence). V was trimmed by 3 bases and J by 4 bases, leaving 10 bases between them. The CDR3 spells CASSFRGYGANVLTF. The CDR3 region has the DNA TGTGCCAGCAGCTTCCGGGGGTACGGGGCCAACGTCCTGACTTTC.

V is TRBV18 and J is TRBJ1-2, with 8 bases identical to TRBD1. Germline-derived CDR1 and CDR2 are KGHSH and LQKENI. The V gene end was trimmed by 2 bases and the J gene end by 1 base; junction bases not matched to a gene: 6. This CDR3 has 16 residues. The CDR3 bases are TGTGCCAGCTCACCAGCAGGGGGCGCCGGTAACTATGGCTACACCTTC. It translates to CASSPAGGAGNYGYTF. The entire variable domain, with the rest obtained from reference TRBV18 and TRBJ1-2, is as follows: NAGVMQNPRHLVRRRGQEARLRCSPMKGHSHVYWYRQLPEEGLKFMVYLQKENIIDESGMPKERFSAEFPKEGPSILRIQQVVRGDSAAYFCASSPAGGAGNYGYTFGSGTRLTVV.

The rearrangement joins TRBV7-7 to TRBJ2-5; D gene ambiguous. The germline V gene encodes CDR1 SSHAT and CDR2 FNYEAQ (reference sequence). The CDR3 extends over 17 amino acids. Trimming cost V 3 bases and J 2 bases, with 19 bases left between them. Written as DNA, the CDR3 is TGTGCCAGCAGCTTCTCCCCAAGGCGGCCTTCGCAAGAGACCCAGTACTTC. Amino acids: CASSFSPRRPSQETQYF.

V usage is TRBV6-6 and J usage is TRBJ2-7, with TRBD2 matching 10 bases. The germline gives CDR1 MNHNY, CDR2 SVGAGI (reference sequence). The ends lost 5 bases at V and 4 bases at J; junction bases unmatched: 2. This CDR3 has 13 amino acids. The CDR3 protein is CASSLAGEYEQYF. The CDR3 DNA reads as TGTGCCAGCAGTCTAGCGGGGGAATACGAGCAGTACTTC.

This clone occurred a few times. The CDR3 sequence is CASSVAQIAYEQYF. The CDR3 bases are TGTGCCAGCAGCGTAGCCCAGATCGCCTACGAGCAGTACTTC. This chain joins TRBV9 and TRBJ2-7; D is ambiguous. CDR3 length: 14 residues. Trimming shortened V by 0 bases and J by 2 bases, and 9 bases separated the two germline ends. Germline CDR1 is SGDLS and CDR2 is YYNGEE.

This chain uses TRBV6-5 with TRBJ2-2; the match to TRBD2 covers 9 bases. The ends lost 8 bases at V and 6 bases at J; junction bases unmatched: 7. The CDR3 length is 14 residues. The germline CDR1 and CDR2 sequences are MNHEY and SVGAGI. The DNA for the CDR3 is TGTGCCAGCGTGGGACTAGCCCCCTCCGGGGAGCTGTTTTTT. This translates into CASVGLAPSGELFF.

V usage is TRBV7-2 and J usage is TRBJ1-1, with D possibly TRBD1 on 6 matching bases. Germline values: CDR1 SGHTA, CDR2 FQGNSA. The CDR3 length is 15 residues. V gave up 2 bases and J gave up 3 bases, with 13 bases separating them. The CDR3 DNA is TGTGCCAGCAGCTTACAGGGGCTGTTAGACACTGAAGCTTTCTTT. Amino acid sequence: CASSLQGLLDTEAFF.

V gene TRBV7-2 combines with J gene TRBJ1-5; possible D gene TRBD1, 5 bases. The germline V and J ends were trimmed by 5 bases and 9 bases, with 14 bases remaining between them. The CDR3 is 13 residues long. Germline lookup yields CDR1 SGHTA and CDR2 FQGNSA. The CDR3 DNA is TGTGCCAGCAGCGCGGGGCTCCGACGGCCCCAGCATTTT. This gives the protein CASSAGLRRPQHF.

The CDR3 reads CASSARTSGGETQYF. As DNA, the CDR3 is TGCGCCAGCAGCGCACGGACTAGCGGGGGAGAGACCCAGTACTTC. J is TRBJ2-5 and V is TRBV4-1, with TRBD2 identical over 13 bases. The V segment lost 5 bases and the J segment 4 bases; nucleotides outside the gene matches: 4. Germline assignment: CDR1 MGHRA and CDR2 YSYEKL. The CDR3 contains 15 residues.

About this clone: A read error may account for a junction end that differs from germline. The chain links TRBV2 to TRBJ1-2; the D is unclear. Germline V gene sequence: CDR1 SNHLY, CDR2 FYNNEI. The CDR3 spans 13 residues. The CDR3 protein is CASRPGRDYGYTF. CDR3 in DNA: TGTGCCAGCAGGCCCGGACGAGACTATGGTTACACCTTC. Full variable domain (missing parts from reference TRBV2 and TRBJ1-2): EPEVTQTPSHQVTQMGQEVILRCVPISNHLYFYWYRQILGQKVEFLVSFYNNEISEKSEIFDDQFSVERPDGSNFTLKIRSTKLEDSAMYFCASRPGRDYGYTFGSGTRLTVV.

This CDR3 reads CASSVAAGARTEAFF. The CDR3 nucleotides read TGTGCCAGCAGCGTAGCTGCAGGCGCGCGCACTGAAGCTTTCTTT. The rearrangement joins TRBV9 to TRBJ1-1, with D unclear. Germline values: CDR1 SGDLS, CDR2 YYNGEE. The CDR3 totals 15 residues. V gave up 0 bases and J gave up 4 bases, with 13 bases separating them.

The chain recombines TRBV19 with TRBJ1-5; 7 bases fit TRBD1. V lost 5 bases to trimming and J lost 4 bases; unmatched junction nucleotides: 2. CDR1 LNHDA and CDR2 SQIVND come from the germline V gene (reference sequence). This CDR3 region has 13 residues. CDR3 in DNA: TGTGCCAGTAGTGGGACAGAGAATCAGCCCCAGCATTTT. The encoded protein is CASSGTENQPQHF.

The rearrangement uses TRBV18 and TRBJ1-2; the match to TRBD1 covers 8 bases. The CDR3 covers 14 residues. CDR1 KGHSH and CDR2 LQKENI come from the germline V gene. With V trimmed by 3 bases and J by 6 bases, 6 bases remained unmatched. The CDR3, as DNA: TGTGCCAGCTCACCGCGAACAGGGGGAGATGGCTACACCTTC. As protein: CASSPRTGGDGYTF.

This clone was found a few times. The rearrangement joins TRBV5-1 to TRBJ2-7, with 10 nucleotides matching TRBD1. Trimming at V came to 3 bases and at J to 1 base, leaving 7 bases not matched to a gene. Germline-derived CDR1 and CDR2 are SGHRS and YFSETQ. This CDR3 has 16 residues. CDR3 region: CASSWGDRGGSYEQYF. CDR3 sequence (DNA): TGCGCCAGCAGCTGGGGGGACAGGGGAGGATCCTACGAGCAGTACTTC.

The CDR3 DNA reads TGTGCCATCAGTGACCGCGGAAATCTTGTCCGGCCTATCTACGAGCAGTACTTC. Its protein is CAISDRGNLVRPIYEQYF. J is TRBJ2-7 and V is TRBV10-3; D is undetermined. Germline CDR1 ENHRY, CDR2 SYGVKD. Trimming removed 3 bases at V and 3 bases at J, with 24 bases between. This CDR3 region has 18 residues.

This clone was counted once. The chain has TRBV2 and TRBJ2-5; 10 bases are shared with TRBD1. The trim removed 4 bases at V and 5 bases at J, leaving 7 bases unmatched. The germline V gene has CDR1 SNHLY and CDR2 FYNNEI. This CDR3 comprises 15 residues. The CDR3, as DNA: TGTGCCAGCAGTGGAGGGACAGGGGCCGGGGAGACCCAGTACTTC. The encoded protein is CASSGGTGAGETQYF.

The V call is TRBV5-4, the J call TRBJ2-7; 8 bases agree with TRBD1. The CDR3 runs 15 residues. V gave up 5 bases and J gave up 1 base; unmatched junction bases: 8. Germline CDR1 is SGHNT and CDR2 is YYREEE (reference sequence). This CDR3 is CASSFLQGASYEQYF. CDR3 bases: TGTGCCAGCAGTTTCCTCCAGGGGGCTTCCTACGAGCAGTACTTC.

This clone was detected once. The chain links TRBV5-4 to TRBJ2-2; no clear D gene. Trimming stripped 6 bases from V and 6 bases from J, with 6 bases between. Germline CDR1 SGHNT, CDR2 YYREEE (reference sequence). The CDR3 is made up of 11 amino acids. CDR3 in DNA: TGTGCCAGCATGCTAGCCGGGGAGCTGTTTTTT. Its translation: CASMLAGELFF.

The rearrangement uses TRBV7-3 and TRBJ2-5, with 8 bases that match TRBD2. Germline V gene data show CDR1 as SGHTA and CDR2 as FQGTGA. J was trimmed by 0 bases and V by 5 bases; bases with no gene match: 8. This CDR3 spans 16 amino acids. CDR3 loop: CASSPGLAPNQETQYF. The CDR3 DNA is TGTGCCAGCAGCCCCGGACTAGCACCAAACCAAGAGACCCAGTACTTC.

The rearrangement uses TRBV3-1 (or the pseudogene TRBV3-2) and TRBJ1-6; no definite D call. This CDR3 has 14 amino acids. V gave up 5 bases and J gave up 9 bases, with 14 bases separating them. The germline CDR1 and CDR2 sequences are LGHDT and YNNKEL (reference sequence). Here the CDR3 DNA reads TGTGCCAGCAGCGCTGGTGGCCCGGGTTCACCCCTCCACTTT. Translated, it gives CASSAGGPGSPLHF.

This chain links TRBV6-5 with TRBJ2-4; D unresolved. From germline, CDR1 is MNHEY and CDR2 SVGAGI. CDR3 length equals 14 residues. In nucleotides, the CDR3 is TGTGCATCCCTGGAGATTGGCCACAAAAACATTCAGTACTTC. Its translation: CASLEIGHKNIQYF.

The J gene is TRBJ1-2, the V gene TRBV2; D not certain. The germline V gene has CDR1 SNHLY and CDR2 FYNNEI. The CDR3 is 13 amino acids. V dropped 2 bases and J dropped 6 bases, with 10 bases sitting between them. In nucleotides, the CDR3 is TGTGCCAGCAGTGAAAGGGCCGGGGATGGCTACACCTTC. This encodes CASSERAGDGYTF.